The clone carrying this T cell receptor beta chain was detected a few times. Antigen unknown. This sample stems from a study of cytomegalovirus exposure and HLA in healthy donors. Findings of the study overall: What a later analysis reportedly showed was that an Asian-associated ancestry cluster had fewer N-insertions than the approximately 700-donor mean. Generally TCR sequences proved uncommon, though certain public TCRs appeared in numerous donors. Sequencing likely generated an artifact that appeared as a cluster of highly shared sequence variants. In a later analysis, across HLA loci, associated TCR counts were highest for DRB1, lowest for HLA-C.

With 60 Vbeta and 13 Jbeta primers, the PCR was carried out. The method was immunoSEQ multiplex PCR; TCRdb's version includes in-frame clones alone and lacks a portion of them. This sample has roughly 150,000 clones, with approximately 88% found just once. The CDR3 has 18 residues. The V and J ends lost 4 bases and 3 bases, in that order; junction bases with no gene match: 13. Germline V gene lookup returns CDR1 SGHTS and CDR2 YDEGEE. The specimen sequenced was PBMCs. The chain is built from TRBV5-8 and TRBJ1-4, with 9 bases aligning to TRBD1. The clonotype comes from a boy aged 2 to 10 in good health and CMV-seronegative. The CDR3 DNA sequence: TGTGCCAGCAGCCTGTCCCGGGACAGGGACAGGGCTAATGAAAAACTGTTTTTT. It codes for CASSLSRDRDRANEKLFF.